This record looks at one T cell receptor (beta chain) sequence and its context. Germline values: CDR1 LGHNA, CDR2 YSLEER. The CDR3 is 14 amino acids. V lost 0 bases to trimming and J lost 6 bases, with 11 bases between them. This record comes from a study of shared clonotypes between healthy human individuals. The data were produced by immunoSEQ multiplex PCR, yet TCRdb's version contains in-frame clones alone and is incomplete. The profile shows approximately 330,000 clones, about 73% of them singletons. The origin of this receptor is a man aged 25 to 45 in good health. Sequencing used memory CD4+ T cells sorted from blood. The subset here: CD45RA-negative fraction. The V and J genes are TRBV4-3 and TRBJ1-2; D is uncertain. The CDR3 loop reads CASSQEWPGNGYTF. DNA of the CDR3: TGCGCCAGCAGCCAAGAATGGCCTGGCAATGGCTACACCTTC.